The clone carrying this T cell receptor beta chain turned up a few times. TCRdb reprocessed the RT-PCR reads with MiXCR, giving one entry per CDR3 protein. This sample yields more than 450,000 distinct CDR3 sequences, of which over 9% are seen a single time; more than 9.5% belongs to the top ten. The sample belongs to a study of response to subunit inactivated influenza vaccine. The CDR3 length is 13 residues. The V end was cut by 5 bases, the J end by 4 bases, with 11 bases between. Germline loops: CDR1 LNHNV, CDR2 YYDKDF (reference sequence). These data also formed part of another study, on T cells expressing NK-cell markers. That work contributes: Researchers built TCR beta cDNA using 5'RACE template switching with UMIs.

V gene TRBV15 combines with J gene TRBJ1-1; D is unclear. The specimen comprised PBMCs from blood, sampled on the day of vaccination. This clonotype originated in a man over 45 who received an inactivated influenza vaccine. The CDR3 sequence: CATSGAGPTEAFF. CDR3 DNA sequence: TGTGCCACCAGCGGAGCAGGACCCACTGAAGCTTTCTTT.